Listed here are 9 T cell receptor beta chains from one sample, sequenced in a study of OX40 agonist ivuxolimab in advanced cancers. Measured with immunoSEQ multiplex PCR; TCRdb has only the in-frame clones, and not every one. The data show 20,000 or so clones, around 80% seen once. Specimen: CD4+ or CD8+ T cells sorted from blood, collected in a trial of the OX40 agonist ivuxolimab. The receptors here all came from an adult with an advanced solid tumor such as melanoma, head and neck, liver or kidney cancer.

This clone was seen more than once but under ten times. The CDR3 DNA sequence: TGTGCCAGCAGTTACTCGGGGGACGGGGCTTTCTTT. This gives the protein CASSYSGDGAFF. This chain joins TRBV6-6 and TRBJ1-1; perhaps TRBD1 as D (5 bases). Germline CDR1 and CDR2: MNHNY and SVGAGI (reference sequence). Trimming took off 0 bases at V and 11 bases at J, with 10 bases between the two ends. The CDR3 runs 12 residues.

This clone was counted once. The V and J genes are TRBV9 and TRBJ1-6; D is perhaps TRBD1 (5 bases). The CDR3 loop spans 14 amino acids. The germline V gene has CDR1 SGDLS and CDR2 YYNGEE. The V end lost 3 bases, the J end lost 9 bases, and 13 bases lay between the germline ends. As DNA, the CDR3 is TGTGCCAGCAGCGGAAGGAGGGGTAGTTCACCCCTCCACTTT. Encoded protein: CASSGRRGSSPLHF.

The chain employs TRBV28 and TRBJ1-2; no firm D call. V shed 6 bases and J shed 4 bases, with 12 bases lying between them. CDR3 length equals 13 residues. CDR1 and CDR2 from the germline V gene are MDHEN and SYDVKM. The CDR3 DNA is TGTGCCAGCAGGGAACAGAGCTCCTATGGCTACACCTTC. It codes for CASREQSSYGYTF.

The CDR3 region is CASSLGQNNEQFF. Written as DNA, the CDR3 is TGTGCCAGCAGTTTAGGCCAGAACAATGAGCAGTTCTTC. The chain carries TRBV28 and TRBJ2-1; the D is unclear. CDR1 and CDR2 (germline): MDHEN, SYDVKM. V lost 2 bases, J lost 5 bases, and 7 bases lay in between. This CDR3 contains 13 residues.

The chain couples TRBV6-1 to TRBJ2-3, with D tentatively TRBD1 or TRBD2 (5 bases each). Trimming stripped 8 bases from V and 2 bases from J, with 11 bases between. CDR3 length: 13 residues. Germline-derived CDR1 and CDR2 are MNHNS and SASEGT. CDR3 region: CASRIGATDTQYF. The CDR3 bases are TGTGCCAGCCGAATCGGGGCCACAGATACGCAGTATTTT.

The genes are TRBV28 and TRBJ2-1, with D perhaps matching TRBD1 (6 bases). The CDR3 consists of 15 residues. Trimming left V 2 bases short and J 7 bases short, with 15 bases between. The germline V gene has CDR1 MDHEN and CDR2 SYDVKM. The chain's CDR3 is CASSLGTRGGNEQFF. CDR3 in DNA: TGTGCCAGCAGTTTAGGGACAAGGGGTGGTAATGAGCAGTTCTTC.

V gene TRBV4-3 combines with J gene TRBJ2-7, with 7 bases identical to TRBD1. The CDR3 extends over 16 amino acids. Looked up from germline, CDR1 is LGHNA and CDR2 is YSLEER. Trimming cost V 3 bases and J 0 bases; bases outside gene matches: 8. DNA of the CDR3: TGCGCCAGCAGCCATGATGTGTCAGGGGGCTCCTACGAGCAGTACTTC. Translating it yields CASSHDVSGGSYEQYF.

The chain recombines TRBV15 with TRBJ1-2; D gene ambiguous. There are 13 residues in the CDR3. CDR1 and CDR2 from the germline V gene are LNHNV and YYDKDF (reference sequence). V was trimmed by 1 base and J by 5 bases, leaving 8 bases between them. The CDR3 sequence is CATSRVVRYGYTF. The CDR3 region has the DNA TGTGCCACCAGCAGAGTGGTTAGGTATGGCTACACCTTC.

V and J are TRBV27 and TRBJ1-1; TRBD1 might be the D (6 bases). Trimming took 5 bases from V and 1 from J, leaving 14 bases between them. Germline CDR1 and CDR2: MNHEY and SMNVEV (reference sequence). This CDR3 is 15 amino acids long. The CDR3 DNA reads as TGTGCCAGCAGTCTACAACAGGGCCCGAACACTGAAGCTTTCTTT. Its protein is CASSLQQGPNTEAFF.